This T cell receptor beta chain was captured in a study of shared clonotypes between healthy human individuals. Findings and caveats of the study: Large sequencing depth failed to make sorted-subset sequencing complete, rarefaction showed. Only blood samples were collected, and tissue repertoires likely differ. On the whole, naive subsets had larger estimated richness than memory subsets had.

Notes on this clone: Its antigen is undetermined.

The trim removed 5 bases at V and 5 bases at J, leaving 8 bases unmatched. The CDR3 totals 14 residues. CDR1 and CDR2 from the germline V gene are MDHEN and SYDVKM. The protocol was immunoSEQ multiplex PCR, while the TCRdb copy is restricted to in-frame clones and leaves out a portion. Among 2 million to 2.5 million clones listed, 92% were seen once. Researchers partitioned CD4+ cells into CD45RA+ naive and CD45RA-negative memory subsets. This receptor was identified in a young man in good health. Some clones in this sample may be carry-over from other donors' samples. The chain links TRBV28 to TRBJ2-5; 7 positions match TRBD1. Sequenced material: naive CD4+ T cells from PBMCs. As for subset: CD45RA+ positively selected. CDR3 in amino acids: CASSPQTGQETQYF. Written as DNA, the CDR3 is TGTGCCAGCAGTCCCCAGACAGGGCAGGAGACCCAGTACTTC.